What follows describes a single TCR beta chain. This specimen belongs to a study of radiotherapy plus CTLA-4 blockade in lung cancer. Libraries were prepared by immunoSEQ multiplex PCR; TCRdb keeps only in-frame clonotypes and omits some of them. The sample has 20,000 to 25,000 clones, around 66% seen once. CDR3 length: 14 amino acids. Trimming left V 0 bases short and J 6 bases short, with 9 bases between. Per the germline V gene, CDR1 is MNHEY and CDR2 is SVGAGI. The chain has TRBV6-5 and TRBJ2-1, with D tentatively TRBD2 (5 bases). Specimen: peripheral blood, collected from a patient treated with radiotherapy plus ipilimumab. This sequence originates from a human donor with non-small cell lung cancer who had stable disease on radiotherapy plus ipilimumab. CDR3 in DNA: TGTGCCAGCAGTTACTCTCGGGGATCCAATGAGCAGTTCTTC. It specifies CASSYSRGSNEQFF.